This T cell receptor (beta chain) was profiled in a study of T-cell memory formation after mild COVID-19. In TCRdb, the 5' RACE reads were re-called with MiXCR into one record per CDR3 protein. The top ten hold roughly a fifth of the sample, which has 270,000 or so distinct CDR3 sequences, over 15% seen once. The table lists this clonotype with many counts. Per germline, CDR1 LGHDT and CDR2 YNNKEL (reference sequence). V lost 2 bases, J lost 1 base, and 8 bases lay in between. CDR3 length: 14 residues. This TCR came from a man between 18 and 35 years old who had mild COVID-19 (a few samples of this study predate the infection). Cell type and time point are not known. Input material: PBMCs or a T cell subset sorted from them (not recorded which). The chain employs TRBV3-1 and TRBJ1-1; D remains ambiguous. CDR3 sequence (DNA): TGTGCCAGCAGCCAATTTCTCGGGAACACTGAAGCTTTCTTT. This sequence encodes CASSQFLGNTEAFF. The full variable domain, rest sourced from reference TRBV3-1 and TRBJ1-1, is DTAVSQTPKYLVTQMGNDKSIKCEQNLGHDTMYWYKQDSKKFLKIMFSYNNKELIINETVPNRFSPKSPDKAHLNLHINSLELGDSAVYFCASSQFLGNTEAFFGQGTRLTVV.